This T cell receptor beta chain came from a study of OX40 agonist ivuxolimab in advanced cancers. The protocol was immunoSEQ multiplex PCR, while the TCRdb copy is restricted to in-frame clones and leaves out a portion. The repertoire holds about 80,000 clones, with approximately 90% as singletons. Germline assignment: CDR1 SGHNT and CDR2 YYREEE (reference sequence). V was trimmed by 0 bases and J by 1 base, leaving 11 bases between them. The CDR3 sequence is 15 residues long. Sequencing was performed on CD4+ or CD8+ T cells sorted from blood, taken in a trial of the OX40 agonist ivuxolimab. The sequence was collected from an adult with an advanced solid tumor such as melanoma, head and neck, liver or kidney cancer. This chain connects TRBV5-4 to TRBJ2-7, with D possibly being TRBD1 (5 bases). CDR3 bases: TGTGCCAGCAGCTTGGGCCCGGACAAGTCCTACGAGCAGTACTTC. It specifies CASSLGPDKSYEQYF.